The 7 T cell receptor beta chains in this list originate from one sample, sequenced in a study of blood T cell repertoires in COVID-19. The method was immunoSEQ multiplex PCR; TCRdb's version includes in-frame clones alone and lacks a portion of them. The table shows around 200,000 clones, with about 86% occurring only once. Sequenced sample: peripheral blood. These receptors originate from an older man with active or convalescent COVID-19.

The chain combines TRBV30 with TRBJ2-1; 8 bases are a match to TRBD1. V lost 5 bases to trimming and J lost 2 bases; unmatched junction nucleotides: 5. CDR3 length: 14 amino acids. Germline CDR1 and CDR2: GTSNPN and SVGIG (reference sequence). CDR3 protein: CAWSGTGAYNEQFF. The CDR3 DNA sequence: TGTGCCTGGTCCGGGACAGGAGCCTACAATGAGCAGTTCTTC.

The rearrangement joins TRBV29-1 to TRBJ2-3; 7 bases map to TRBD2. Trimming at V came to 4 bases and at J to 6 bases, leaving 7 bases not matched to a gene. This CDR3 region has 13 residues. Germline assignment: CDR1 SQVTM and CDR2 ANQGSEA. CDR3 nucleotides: TGCAGCGTTGGCGGGGGTATGGTCGATACGCAGTATTTT. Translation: CSVGGGMVDTQYF.

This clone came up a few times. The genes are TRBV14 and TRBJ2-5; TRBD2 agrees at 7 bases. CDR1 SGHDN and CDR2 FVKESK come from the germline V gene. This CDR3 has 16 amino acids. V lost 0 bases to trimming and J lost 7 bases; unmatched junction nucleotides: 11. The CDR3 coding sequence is TGTGCCAGCAGCCAAGATCGGGGCGGGAGAGCTGCGACCCAGTACTTC. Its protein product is CASSQDRGGRAATQYF.

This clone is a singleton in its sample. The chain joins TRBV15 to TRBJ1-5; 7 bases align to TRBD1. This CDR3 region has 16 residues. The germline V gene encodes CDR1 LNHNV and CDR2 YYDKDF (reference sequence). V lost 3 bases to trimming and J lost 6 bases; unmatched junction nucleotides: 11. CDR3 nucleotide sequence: TGTGCCACCAGCAGGGGTACAGGGGATTGGACTCAGCCCCAGCATTTT. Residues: CATSRGTGDWTQPQHF.

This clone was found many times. The CDR3, as DNA: TGTGCCAGCAGCTTAGATGGGGCCAGAGATAATGAAGCTTTCTTT. Translation: CASSLDGARDNEAFF. The chain combines TRBV11-3 with TRBJ1-1; maybe TRBD1 (5 bases). This CDR3 spans 15 amino acids. V lost 0 bases to trimming and J lost 7 bases, with 15 bases between them. The germline CDR1 and CDR2 sequences are SGHNT and YENEEA.

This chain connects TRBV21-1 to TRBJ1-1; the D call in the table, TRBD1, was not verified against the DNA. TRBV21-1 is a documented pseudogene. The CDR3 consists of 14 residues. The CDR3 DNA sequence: TGTGCCAGCAGCCAGGGACAGGGAAACACTGAAGCTTTCTTT. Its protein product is CASSQGQGNTEAFF.

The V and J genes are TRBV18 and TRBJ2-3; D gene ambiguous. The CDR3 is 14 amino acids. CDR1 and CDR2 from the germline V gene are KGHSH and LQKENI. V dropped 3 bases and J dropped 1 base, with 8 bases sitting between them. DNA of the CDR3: TGTGCCAGCTCACCGGCGACACGCACAGATACGCAGTATTTT. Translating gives CASSPATRTDTQYF. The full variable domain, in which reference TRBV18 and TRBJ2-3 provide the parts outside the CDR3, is NAGVMQNPRHLVRRRGQEARLRCSPMKGHSHVYWYRQLPEEGLKFMVYLQKENIIDESGMPKERFSAEFPKEGPSILRIQQVVRGDSAAYFCASSPATRTDTQYFGPGTRLTVL.